The 8 T cell receptor beta chains below all came from one sample that was sequenced in a study of blood T cell repertoires in COVID-19. Clones were read by immunoSEQ multiplex PCR, and TCRdb kept only the in-frame ones, dropping some. The top ten clones hold just under 9.5% of a sample with 280,000 or so clones, 70% to 90% of them seen once. Specimen: peripheral blood. The receptor set was obtained from a man between 18 and 35 years old with active or convalescent COVID-19.

Note on this clone: The junction departs from germline at one end; a sequencing error may be responsible. V is TRBV6-5 and J is TRBJ1-1; 8 positions match TRBD1. From germline, CDR1 is MNHEY and CDR2 SVGAGI. The CDR3 sequence is 13 residues long. This chain's CDR3 is CESTGDLNTEAFF. Here the CDR3 DNA reads TGCGAATCGACAGGGGACCTGAACACTGAAGCTTTCTTT.

This chain uses TRBV9 with TRBJ2-2; no clear D. In germline, CDR1 is SGDLS, CDR2 YYNGEE. CDR3 length equals 14 residues. V dropped 4 bases and J dropped 6 bases, with 13 bases sitting between them. CDR3 bases: TGTGCCAGCAGCCTATACCTCGAACCCGGGGAGCTGTTTTTT. Protein: CASSLYLEPGELFF.

V and J are TRBV7-2 and TRBJ2-3, with 12 bases aligning to TRBD2. CDR1 SGHTA and CDR2 FQGNSA come from the germline V gene. The CDR3 runs 15 residues. With 6 bases clipped from V and 5 bases from J, the junction kept 6 bases outside the gene matches. This chain's CDR3 is CASRATSGGGDTQYF. CDR3 nucleotides: TGTGCCAGCAGGGCGACTAGCGGGGGTGGAGATACGCAGTATTTT.

The rearrangement links TRBV2 to TRBJ1-2; unclear D gene. CDR1 and CDR2 from the germline V gene are SNHLY and FYNNEI. CDR3 size: 15 residues. V gave up 5 bases and J gave up 4 bases, with 17 bases separating them. CDR3 DNA sequence: TGTGCCAGCAGTCCGGCTGTACACGGAGGCTATGGCTACACCTTC. Its translation: CASSPAVHGGYGYTF. Using reference TRBV2 and TRBJ1-2 for the parts outside the CDR3, the full variable domain is EPEVTQTPSHQVTQMGQEVILRCVPISNHLYFYWYRQILGQKVEFLVSFYNNEISEKSEIFDDQFSVERPDGSNFTLKIRSTKLEDSAMYFCASSPAVHGGYGYTFGSGTRLTVV.

V is TRBV19 and J is TRBJ1-5, with 7 bases that match TRBD1. CDR1 LNHDA and CDR2 SQIVND come from the germline V gene (reference sequence). The CDR3 runs 17 residues. V trimming: 2 bases; J trimming: 1 base; junction bases outside the gene matches: 8. The CDR3 spells CASSIYAGGLSNQPQHF. CDR3 nucleotides: TGTGCCAGTAGTATATATGCAGGGGGTCTAAGCAATCAGCCCCAGCATTTT.

The table lists this clone with a count of one. DNA of the CDR3: TGTGCCAGCGCGAGGATAGGCTCTGGCTACACCTTC. Encoded protein: CASARIGSGYTF. The chain recombines TRBV9 with TRBJ1-2; no clear D gene. This CDR3 region has 12 residues. The V gene lost 7 bases and the J gene lost 7 bases, with 14 bases spanning the gap. CDR1 and CDR2 from the germline V gene are SGDLS and YYNGEE.

This chain uses TRBV7-2 with TRBJ2-2; 15 nucleotides line up with TRBD2. Germline V lookup: CDR1 SGHTA, CDR2 FQGNSA. The CDR3 is 16 residues long. Germline trimming cut 5 bases from V and 5 bases from J; bases unmatched to any gene: 3. The CDR3 DNA follows: TGTGCCAGCAGCCCGGGGACTAGCGGGGGGACCGGGGAGCTGTTTTTT. Encoded protein: CASSPGTSGGTGELFF.

This chain uses TRBV9 with TRBJ2-7, with TRBD1 matching 10 bases. This CDR3 region has 15 residues. V gave up 0 bases and J gave up 4 bases; unmatched junction bases: 4. The germline CDR1 and CDR2 sequences are SGDLS and YYNGEE. CDR3 in amino acids: CASSVADRGSYEQYF. CDR3 nucleotides: TGTGCCAGCAGCGTAGCGGACAGGGGGAGTTACGAGCAGTACTTC.